These 13 T cell receptor beta chains originate from one sample sequenced in a study of cytotoxic CD8 clonotypes in ibrutinib-treated CLL. Only in-frame clones appear in the TCRdb table, and some are missing; sequencing was by immunoSEQ multiplex PCR. The sample comprises more than 110,000 clones, 76% of which are singletons, and 5.1% rests with the top ten. Material: PBMCs, obtained after 24 months of ibrutinib treatment. The receptors shown here come from a human donor with chronic lymphocytic leukemia.

J is TRBJ1-4 and V is TRBV19; D not certain. Germline CDR1 is LNHDA and CDR2 is SQIVND (reference sequence). The CDR3 has 12 amino acids. V was shortened by 3 bases and J by 9 bases, with 8 bases between the two germline ends. As DNA, the CDR3 is TGTGCCAGTAGTATCCCTCTCCAAAAACTGTTTTTT. This encodes CASSIPLQKLFF.

Many counts were recorded for this clone. V is TRBV7-3 and J is TRBJ2-7, with D unclear. Germline values: CDR1 SGHTA, CDR2 FQGTGA. The CDR3 length is 13 residues. V was clipped by 5 bases and J by 2 bases, with 10 bases between them. The DNA of the CDR3 is TGTGCCAGCAGCCCCGGGCCAGCCTACGAGCAGTACTTC. This translates into CASSPGPAYEQYF.

The rearrangement joins TRBV6-1 to TRBJ1-6; 7 nucleotides agree with TRBD1. Germline-derived CDR1 and CDR2 are MNHNS and SASEGT. Trimming at V came to 6 bases and at J to 1 base, leaving 3 bases not matched to a gene. The CDR3 covers 15 residues. The CDR3 is CASSRQGSYNSPLHF. As DNA, the CDR3 is TGTGCCAGCAGCAGACAGGGTTCCTATAATTCACCCCTCCACTTT.

The sample holds one count of this clone. This chain connects TRBV20-1 to TRBJ2-5, with D unclear. CDR3 length: 11 amino acids. Germline V CDR1 and CDR2: DFQATT, SNEGSKA (reference sequence). V was shortened by 7 bases and J by 1 base, with 7 bases between the two germline ends. The CDR3 region is CSVTGQETQYF. The CDR3 DNA sequence: TGCAGTGTTACGGGCCAAGAGACCCAGTACTTC.

This chain connects TRBV20-1 to TRBJ2-7; D is unresolved. The V end lost 6 bases, the J end lost 6 bases, and 12 bases lay between the germline ends. Per germline, CDR1 DFQATT and CDR2 SNEGSKA (reference sequence). The CDR3 length is 11 residues. CDR3 loop: CSAAVPSEQYF. The CDR3 bases are TGCAGTGCAGCCGTCCCCTCCGAGCAGTACTTC.

The chain joins TRBV10-2 to TRBJ2-1; 11 nucleotides align to TRBD2. CDR3 length: 15 residues. Germline V gene data show CDR1 as WSHSY and CDR2 as SAAADI. V trimming: 4 bases; J trimming: 2 bases; junction bases outside the gene matches: 1. CDR3 region: CASSGLAGTYNEQFF. CDR3 nucleotide sequence: TGCGCCAGCAGTGGACTAGCGGGAACCTACAATGAGCAGTTCTTC.

The V gene is TRBV30, the J gene TRBJ2-3; no reliable D call. Germline V gene sequence: CDR1 GTSNPN, CDR2 SVGIG (reference sequence). Trimming took 0 bases from V and 4 from J, leaving 8 bases between them. The CDR3 consists of 13 residues. CDR3 DNA sequence: TGTGCCTGGAGTGTAGGGCTCCCAGATACGCAGTATTTT. Amino acids: CAWSVGLPDTQYF.

This clone was seen a single time. V is TRBV7-8 and J is TRBJ2-5; 12 bases agree with TRBD2. The CDR3 length is 18 residues. Unmatched junction bases numbered 8, after V lost 1 base and J lost 2 bases. Germline V gives CDR1 SGHVS, CDR2 FQNEAQ. The CDR3 DNA follows: TGTGCCAGCAGCTTAGTCGCGTGGCTAGCGGGGGGGCAAGAGACCCAGTACTTC. This sequence encodes CASSLVAWLAGGQETQYF.

This clone was counted a few times. The J gene is TRBJ1-2, the V gene TRBV18, with D unresolved. The germline V gene has CDR1 KGHSH and CDR2 LQKENI. V was cut by 5 bases and J by 5 bases, with 12 bases left in between. The CDR3 is 13 amino acids. The CDR3 DNA is TGTGCCAGCTCAACGGGTACGGGGTATGGCTACACCTTC. Its translation: CASSTGTGYGYTF.

This chain links TRBV7-6 with TRBJ2-6; 7 positions match TRBD1. CDR1 is SGHVS, CDR2 FNYEAQ, per germline. After removal of 8 bases from V and 0 bases from J, the junction contained 10 bases not matched to a gene. CDR3 length: 17 residues. CDR3 DNA sequence: TGTGCCAGCGGTGGGACAGTTGATCTCTCTGGGGCCAACGTCCTGACTTTC. This codes for CASGGTVDLSGANVLTF.

The chain recombines TRBV7-2 with TRBJ1-2; 7 bases fit TRBD1. V shed 5 bases and J 4 bases; nucleotides not matched to a gene: 7. Germline assignment: CDR1 SGHTA and CDR2 FQGNSA. This CDR3 spans 14 amino acids. Here the CDR3 reads CASSPDRVIYGYTF. The CDR3 nucleotides read TGTGCCAGCAGCCCAGACAGGGTTATCTATGGCTACACCTTC.

This rearrangement joins TRBV18 to TRBJ2-1; D possibly matches TRBD1 or TRBD2 (5 bases each). CDR3 length: 13 amino acids. V shed 2 bases and J shed 4 bases, with 6 bases lying between them. Germline lookup yields CDR1 KGHSH and CDR2 LQKENI. CDR3 DNA sequence: TGTGCCAGCTCACCAGGGGGATACAATGAGCAGTTCTTC. As protein: CASSPGGYNEQFF.

The chain links TRBV19 to TRBJ1-3; 8 bases map to TRBD1. Germline V CDR1 and CDR2: LNHDA, SQIVND (reference sequence). V lost 5 bases to trimming and J lost 3 bases; unmatched junction nucleotides: 9. This CDR3 region has 16 residues. The chain's CDR3 is CASSARQGRGGNTIYF. The CDR3 coding sequence is TGTGCCAGTAGTGCCCGACAGGGGCGAGGTGGAAACACCATATATTTT.